The TCR beta chain under discussion was sequenced for a study of cytomegalovirus exposure and HLA in healthy donors. PCR was performed using 60 Vbeta and 13 Jbeta primers. The table came from immunoSEQ multiplex PCR; TCRdb's copy has only in-frame clones and leaves some out. The top ten hold 4.5% to 6% of the sample, which has about 140,000 clones, approximately 77% seen once. This clone was seen just once. A junction end diverges from the germline sequence, so it may reflect a read error. The CDR3 is 16 amino acids. The V gene's germline CDR1 is LNHDA and CDR2 SQIVND (reference sequence). Source material: PBMCs. The receptor's source is a woman aged 45-59 years in good health and CMV-seronegative. The gene calls are TRBV19 and TRBJ2-1, with 10 bases aligning to TRBD1. This CDR3 reads CASSRTGTGVGNEQLF. Here the CDR3 DNA reads TGTGCCAGTAGTAGGACCGGGACAGGGGTTGGAAATGAGCAGCTCTTC.